This T cell receptor (beta chain) was recovered during a study of blood T cells in healthy people across ages. Broader study findings: It was the long-lived donors that had more naive CD4+ cells and higher diversity than aged donors.

Each donor was a healthy Caucasian individual from Russia, aged about 6 to 95. Every donor gave 8.5 to 10 milliliters of peripheral blood. As to this clonotype: Its target is not known.

Using a J-beta primer mix together with a sample-barcoded 5' primer, a second PCR was run for about 7 to 12 cycles. All samples yielded 2.5 million or more CDR3-containing paired-end reads. TCRdb itself ran the 5' RACE reads through MiXCR, one entry per CDR3 protein. Seen here are under 850,000 distinct CDR3 sequences, 35% to 40% observed once, and the top ten hold under 15%. The V gene end was trimmed by 3 bases and the J gene end by 7 bases; junction bases not matched to a gene: 9. CDR3 size: 16 residues. CDR1 is SGHRS, CDR2 YFSETQ, per germline. This TCR was recovered from a man younger than 35 in good health. Sample: blood. This rearrangement joins TRBV5-1 to TRBJ2-1, with TRBD1 matching over 11 bases. The CDR3, as DNA: TGCGCCAGCAGCTCTGGACAGGGGGCTGTTTGGAATGAGCAGTTCTTC. Residues: CASSSGQGAVWNEQFF. Supplemented by reference TRBV5-1 and TRBJ2-1, the full variable domain reads KAGVTQTPRYLIKTRGQQVTLSCSPISGHRSVSWYQQTPGQGLQFLFEYFSETQRNKGNFPGRFSGRQFSNSRSEMNVSTLELGDSALYLCASSSGQGAVWNEQFFGPGTRLTVL.